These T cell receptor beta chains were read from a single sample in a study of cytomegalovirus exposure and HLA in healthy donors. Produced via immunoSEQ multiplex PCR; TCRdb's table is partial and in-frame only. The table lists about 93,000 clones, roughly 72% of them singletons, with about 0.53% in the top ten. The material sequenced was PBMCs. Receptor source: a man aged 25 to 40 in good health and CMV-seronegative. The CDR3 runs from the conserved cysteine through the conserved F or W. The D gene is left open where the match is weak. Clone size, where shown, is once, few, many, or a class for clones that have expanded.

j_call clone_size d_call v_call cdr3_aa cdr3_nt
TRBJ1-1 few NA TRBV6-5 CASSRTAPNTEAFF TGTGCCAGCAGCCGGACAGCACCGAACACTGAAGCTTTCTTT
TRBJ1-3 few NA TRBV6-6 CASSRDTSGNTIYF TGTGCCAGCAGCCGGGACACTTCAGGAAACACCATATATTTT
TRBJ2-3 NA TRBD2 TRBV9 CASSEGLAASTDTQYF TGTGCCAGCAGCGAGGGACTAGCGGCTAGCACAGATACGCAGTATTTT
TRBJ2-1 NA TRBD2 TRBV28 CASSLVAGGNNEQFF TGTGCCAGCAGTTTGGTTGCGGGGGGTAACAATGAGCAGTTCTTC
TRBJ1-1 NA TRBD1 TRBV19 CASSIQQGAEAFF TGTGCCAGTAGTATACAACAGGGGGCTGAAGCTTTCTTT
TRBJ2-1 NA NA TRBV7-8 CASRGSFYNEQFF TGTGCCAGCCGTGGGAGTTTCTACAATGAGCAGTTCTTC
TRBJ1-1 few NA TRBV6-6 CASSYSGVPNTEAFF TGTGCCAGCAGTTACTCCGGGGTCCCGAACACTGAAGCTTTCTTT
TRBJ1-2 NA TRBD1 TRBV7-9 CASSLGTGNYGYTF TGTGCCAGCAGCTTGGGGACAGGGAACTATGGCTACACCTTC
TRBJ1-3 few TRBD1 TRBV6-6 CASILDREGNTIYF TGTGCCAGCATCCTCGACAGGGAAGGAAACACCATATATTTT
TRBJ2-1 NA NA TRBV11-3 CASSSTGVDEQFF TGTGCCAGCAGCTCAACCGGGGTCGATGAGCAGTTCTTC
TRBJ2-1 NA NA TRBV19 CASSIVYSNNEQFF TGTGCCAGTAGTATAGTCTACAGCAACAATGAGCAGTTCTTC
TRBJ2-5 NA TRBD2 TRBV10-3 CAISESGLAGDETQYF TGTGCCATCAGTGAGTCGGGACTAGCGGGAGACGAGACCCAGTACTTC
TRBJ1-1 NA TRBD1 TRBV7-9 CASSAGQGEAFF TGTGCCAGCAGCGCCGGACAGGGAGAAGCTTTCTTT
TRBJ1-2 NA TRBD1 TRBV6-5 CASSYQTGYGYTF TGTGCCAGCAGTTACCAGACAGGGTATGGCTACACCTTC
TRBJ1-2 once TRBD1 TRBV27 CASSYGTGHGYTF TGTGCCAGCAGTTATGGGACAGGGCATGGCTACACCTTC
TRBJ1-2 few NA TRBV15 CATSRGRTLPVGGYTF TGTGCCACCAGCAGAGGGAGGACCCTCCCGGTGGGGGGCTACACCTTC
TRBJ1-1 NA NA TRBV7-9 CASSYWDKREAFF TGTGCCAGCAGTTATTGGGACAAGCGTGAAGCTTTCTTT
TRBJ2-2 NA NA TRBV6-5 CASNGPGYTGELFF TGTGCCAGCAACGGCCCGGGGTACACCGGGGAGCTGTTTTTT
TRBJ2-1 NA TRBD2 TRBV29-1 CSVVLTSGIDEQFF TGCAGCGTTGTTCTAACTAGCGGGATAGATGAGCAGTTCTTC
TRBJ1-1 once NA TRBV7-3 CASSRQGNTEAFF TGTGCCAGCAGCCGTCAGGGGAACACTGAAGCTTTCTTT
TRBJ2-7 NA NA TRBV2 CASSEQSYEQYF TGTGCCAGCAGTGAGCAGTCCTACGAGCAGTACTTC
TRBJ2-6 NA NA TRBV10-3 CATGPGGSGANVLTF TGTGCCACCGGCCCTGGCGGATCTGGGGCCAACGTCCTGACTTTC
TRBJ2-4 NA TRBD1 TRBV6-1 CASTWTGVKNIQYF TGTGCCAGCACCTGGACAGGAGTTAAGAACATTCAGTACTTC
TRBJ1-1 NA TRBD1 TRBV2 CASSGRGVGLNTEAFF TGTGCCAGCAGTGGCAGGGGGGTGGGGCTGAACACTGAAGCTTTCTTT
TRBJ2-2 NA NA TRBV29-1 CSVGWGSGELFF TGCAGCGTTGGGTGGGGCTCCGGGGAGCTGTTTTTT
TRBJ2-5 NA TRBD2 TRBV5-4 CASSLKRTSGGIQETQYF TGTGCCAGCAGCTTAAAACGGACTAGCGGGGGCATCCAAGAGACCCAGTACTTC
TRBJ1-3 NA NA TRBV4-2 CASSYPGLTSGNTIYF TGTGCCAGCAGCTACCCAGGGTTAACCTCTGGAAACACCATATATTTT
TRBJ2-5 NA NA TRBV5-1 CASSLVSGIISETQYF TGCGCCAGCAGCTTGGTGTCAGGGATTATAAGCGAGACCCAGTACTTC
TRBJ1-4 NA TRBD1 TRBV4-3 CASSQGGQGGEKLFF TGCGCCAGCAGCCAAGGAGGGCAGGGGGGCGAAAAACTGTTTTTT
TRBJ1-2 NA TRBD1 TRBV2 CASSYYPTGEDYGYTF TGTGCCAGCAGTTACTACCCAACAGGGGAGGACTATGGCTACACCTTC
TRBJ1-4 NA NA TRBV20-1 CSVPVEKLFF TGCAGTGTGCCAGTTGAAAAACTGTTTTTT
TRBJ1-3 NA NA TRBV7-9 CSSSLATVRTGNTIYF TGTTCCAGCAGCTTAGCTACAGTCAGGACAGGAAACACCATATATTTT
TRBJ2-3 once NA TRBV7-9 CASASELLSLGDTQYF TGTGCCAGCGCCTCTGAGCTTCTCTCTCTTGGAGATACGCAGTATTTT
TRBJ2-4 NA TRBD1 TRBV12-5 CASGLGQVENIQYF TGTGCTAGTGGTCTTGGACAGGTAGAAAACATTCAGTACTTC